This T cell receptor beta chain comes out of a study of a mutant IDH1 vaccine in newly diagnosed glioma. Sequenced by immunoSEQ multiplex PCR; TCRdb stores in-frame clones only, minus some. This sample has around 60,000 clones, with about 85% found just once. In regard to this clone: Its antigen is not known.

Time point indicated: week 35, safety follow-up. Doses comprised 300 ug of mutant IDH1 20-mer peptide each, plus topical imiquimod. Donors had new IDH1-mutant astrocytomas of WHO grade 3 or 4 (ATRX-lost). The V and J ends lost 0 bases and 6 bases respectively, with 14 bases between them. The germline V gene encodes CDR1 SGHDN and CDR2 FVKESK. CDR3 length: 15 amino acids. The chain employs TRBV14 and TRBJ1-2, with unresolved D. Sequencing used PBMCs, obtained from a glioma patient whose treatment included an IDH1 peptide vaccine. The source is a man aged 30-40 years with glioma. The CDR3 region is CASSQDRGGGHGYTF. CDR3 nucleotides: TGTGCCAGCAGCCAAGATCGCGGAGGAGGCCATGGCTACACCTTC.